These 25 T cell receptor beta chains came from one sample sequenced in a study of cytomegalovirus exposure and HLA in healthy donors. In the PCR, 60 Vbeta and 13 Jbeta primers were used. This table comes from immunoSEQ multiplex PCR, and its TCRdb copy is limited to in-frame clones, with some not included. The table includes about 120,000 clones, roughly a tenth detected once. Material for sequencing was PBMCs. All receptors come from a woman in her late teens or twenties in good health and CMV-seropositive.

The chain couples TRBV10-3 to TRBJ1-5, with 10 bases aligning to TRBD1. The CDR3 totals 16 residues. The ends lost 4 bases at V and 2 bases at J; junction bases unmatched: 5. CDR1 is ENHRY and CDR2 is SYGVKD in the germline V gene. CDR3 sequence (DNA): TGTGCCATCAGTGCCGGGACAGGGGTCGGCAATCAGCCCCAGCATTTT. Its protein is CAISAGTGVGNQPQHF.

V and J are TRBV18 and TRBJ2-5; D unresolved. The CDR3 length is 13 residues. Between the trimmed V and J ends, which lost 0 bases and 4 bases, there was a span of 6 bases. CDR1 is KGHSH, CDR2 LQKENI, per germline. The CDR3 DNA sequence: TGTGCCAGCTCACCACCGGCTTTAGAGACCCAGTACTTC. Translating gives CASSPPALETQYF.

This clone has just a few counts. This chain links TRBV4-1 with TRBJ2-3; 8 positions agree with TRBD2. Germline V gives CDR1 MGHRA, CDR2 YSYEKL. Losses at the gene ends were 1 base for V and 2 bases for J; bases not matched to a gene: 5. The CDR3 has 16 amino acids. CDR3 amino acids: CASSQVASGFTDTQYF. The DNA of the CDR3 is TGCGCCAGCAGCCAAGTCGCTAGCGGGTTCACAGATACGCAGTATTTT.

This chain connects TRBV14 to TRBJ2-7; 14 nucleotides line up with TRBD2. V was clipped by 1 base and J by 2 bases; unmatched bases: 7. The germline CDR1 and CDR2 sequences are SGHDN and FVKESK. The CDR3 length is 18 residues. CDR3 residues: CASSQAGLAGVGTYEQYF. The CDR3 nucleotides read TGTGCCAGCAGCCAAGCGGGACTAGCGGGAGTAGGGACCTACGAGCAGTACTTC.

The chain links TRBV7-3 to TRBJ2-5; 7 bases line up with TRBD2. Germline loops: CDR1 SGHTA, CDR2 FQGTGA. The CDR3 runs 14 residues. J was trimmed by 5 bases and V by 4 bases; bases with no gene match: 7. Written as DNA, the CDR3 is TGTGCCAGCAGCTCCATGGGGGGGGTGGAGACCCAGTACTTC. Residues: CASSSMGGVETQYF.

This clone has a handful of counts. The chain employs TRBV7-9 and TRBJ1-1; D is unclear. Germline CDR1 reads SEHNR; CDR2 reads FQNEAQ (reference sequence). This CDR3 is built from 13 residues. V shed 1 base and J shed 2 bases, with 5 bases lying between them. This chain's CDR3 is CASSLDPNTEAFF. In DNA, the CDR3 is TGTGCCAGCAGCTTAGATCCTAACACTGAAGCTTTCTTT.

This clone was counted ten times or more. This sequence joins TRBV6-6 and TRBJ1-1, with no clear D. The CDR3 runs to 12 residues. Germline values: CDR1 MNHNY, CDR2 SVGAGI (reference sequence). V was clipped by 6 bases and J by 3 bases, with 8 bases between them. CDR3 in DNA: TGTGCCAGCAGAGGAGGAGACACTGAAGCTTTCTTT. Translation gives CASRGGDTEAFF.

This clone was detected only a few times. The DNA for the CDR3 is TGTGCCAGCAGCTTAGGCACATTTGAGCAGTTCTTC. Amino acid sequence: CASSLGTFEQFF. The rearrangement uses TRBV11-2 and TRBJ2-1; no definite D call. CDR3 length equals 12 residues. V gave up 1 base and J gave up 9 bases, with 7 bases separating them. The V gene's germline CDR1 is SGHAT and CDR2 FQNNGV.

The J gene is TRBJ2-7, the V gene TRBV5-4; D might be TRBD1 (6 bases). This CDR3 spans 13 amino acids. V was pared by 5 bases and J by 6 bases, with 15 bases between. CDR1 SGHNT and CDR2 YYREEE come from the germline V gene (reference sequence). The DNA for the CDR3 is TGTGCCAGCAGACCGTCCCACAGGGCCGAGCAGTACTTC. Its translation: CASRPSHRAEQYF.

There are a few counts of this clone. The chain couples TRBV5-1 to TRBJ2-3; 7 bases fit TRBD2. The V gene's germline CDR1 is SGHRS and CDR2 YFSETQ. The CDR3 runs 15 residues. The V and J ends lost 1 base and 6 bases, in that order; junction bases with no gene match: 8. The CDR3 loop reads CASSLTSVDWDTQYF. The CDR3 DNA follows: TGCGCCAGCAGCTTGACTAGCGTAGATTGGGATACGCAGTATTTT. The variable domain in full, completed from reference TRBV5-1 and TRBJ2-3, reads KAGVTQTPRYLIKTRGQQVTLSCSPISGHRSVSWYQQTPGQGLQFLFEYFSETQRNKGNFPGRFSGRQFSNSRSEMNVSTLELGDSALYLCASSLTSVDWDTQYFGPGTRLTVL.

The chain combines TRBV10-2 with TRBJ2-7; D is ambiguous. Trimming took off 6 bases at V and 2 bases at J, with 11 bases between the two ends. Germline V gene sequence: CDR1 WSHSY, CDR2 SAAADI. The CDR3 spans 13 residues. CDR3 DNA: TGCGCCAGCAGCTGGGCCTTTCCCTACGAGCAGTACTTC. It translates to CASSWAFPYEQYF.

The CDR3 spells CASSRTGTLYNEQFF. CDR3 coding DNA: TGTGCCAGCAGCCGAACCGGGACACTCTACAATGAGCAGTTCTTC. The chain employs TRBV14 and TRBJ2-1; TRBD1 is a possible D gene (6 bases). The CDR3 runs to 15 residues. V lost 4 bases and J 3 bases, leaving 13 bases between the germline ends. The germline CDR1 and CDR2 sequences are SGHDN and FVKESK.

This sequence joins TRBV9 and TRBJ1-1, with 9 bases matching TRBD1. The CDR3 is made up of 15 amino acids. Germline loops: CDR1 SGDLS, CDR2 YYNGEE. Trimming cost V 2 bases and J 7 bases; bases outside gene matches: 9. The CDR3 DNA reads TGTGCCAGCAGCGTTGGGACAGGGAATGGCGGTGAAGCTTTCTTT. It specifies CASSVGTGNGGEAFF.

This chain uses TRBV9 with TRBJ2-3; 13 bases map to TRBD2. With V trimmed by 4 bases and J by 2 bases, 10 bases remained unmatched. The CDR3 is 18 amino acids. The V gene's germline CDR1 is SGDLS and CDR2 YYNGEE. CDR3 in DNA: TGTGCCAGCAGCCCCGCTTTGACTAGCGGGAGGAACACAGATACGCAGTATTTT. Translating it yields CASSPALTSGRNTDTQYF. The full variable domain, completed using reference TRBV9 and TRBJ2-3, is DSGVTQTPKHLITATGQRVTLRCSPRSGDLSVYWYQQSLDQGLQFLIQYYNGEERAKGNILERFSAQQFPDLHSELNLSSLELGDSALYFCASSPALTSGRNTDTQYFGPGTRLTVL.

This clone came up a few times. The rearrangement links TRBV30 to TRBJ2-7; 8 bases fit TRBD1. V was clipped by 3 bases and J by 0 bases; unmatched bases: 7. CDR3 length equals 15 residues. Germline CDR1 and CDR2: GTSNPN and SVGIG (reference sequence). CDR3 DNA sequence: TGTGCCTGGAGCGCTACCGGACAGGGCTCCTACGAGCAGTACTTC. This gives the protein CAWSATGQGSYEQYF.

The chain employs TRBV18 and TRBJ1-1, with TRBD1 as a possible D gene (5 bases). Trimming pared 6 bases from V and 4 bases from J, leaving 18 bases between. CDR1 is KGHSH, CDR2 LQKENI, per germline. CDR3 length: 15 residues. CDR3 sequence: CASSYLKGIGTEAFF. The CDR3 coding sequence is TGTGCCAGCTCGTACCTGAAGGGGATAGGCACTGAAGCTTTCTTT.

This sequence joins TRBV29-1 and TRBJ2-7; the match to TRBD1 covers 9 bases. Germline CDR1 is SQVTM and CDR2 is ANQGSEA. CDR3 length equals 13 residues. V was pared by 7 bases and J by 1 base, with 5 bases of the junction left unmatched. Here the CDR3 reads CSGSGTGSYEQYF. The CDR3, as DNA: TGCAGCGGCTCCGGGACAGGGTCCTACGAGCAGTACTTC.

This clone has a handful of counts. This chain uses TRBV5-1 with TRBJ2-7; TRBD2 might be the D (6 bases). The CDR3 sequence is 13 residues long. Germline assignment: CDR1 SGHRS and CDR2 YFSETQ. Trimming shortened V by 3 bases and J by 4 bases, and 11 bases separated the two germline ends. The CDR3: CASSWGLYYEQYF. CDR3 coding DNA: TGCGCCAGCAGCTGGGGACTGTATTACGAGCAGTACTTC.

V usage is TRBV28 and J usage is TRBJ2-7, with D tentatively TRBD2 (6 bases). This CDR3 is 11 amino acids long. Trimming stripped 5 bases from V and 6 bases from J, with 8 bases between. Germline assignment: CDR1 MDHEN and CDR2 SYDVKM. This CDR3 is CASSGRSEQYF. CDR3 nucleotide sequence: TGTGCCAGCAGTGGGAGGAGCGAGCAGTACTTC.

The chain has TRBV27 and TRBJ1-1, with 8 bases identical to TRBD1. V lost 3 bases, J lost 7 bases, and 7 bases stayed unmatched. The CDR3 has 14 amino acids. CDR1 is MNHEY and CDR2 is SMNVEV in the germline V gene (reference sequence). DNA of the CDR3: TGTGCCAGCAGTTTCAAAACAGGGGGTAATGAAGCTTTCTTT. Translating it yields CASSFKTGGNEAFF.

The chain has TRBV11-2 and TRBJ2-1; D is ambiguous. Germline V CDR1 and CDR2: SGHAT, FQNNGV. The V gene lost 1 base and the J gene lost 9 bases, with 19 bases spanning the gap. The CDR3 is 16 amino acids. CDR3 nucleotides: TGTGCCAGCAGCTTAGCACCTATCGAGACGGGTGGTGAGCAGTTCTTC. Its protein is CASSLAPIETGGEQFF.

This chain connects TRBV7-3 to TRBJ2-2, with TRBD2 identical over 11 bases. Per the germline V gene, CDR1 is SGHTA and CDR2 is FQGTGA. The CDR3 length is 14 residues. V shed 5 bases and J 10 bases; nucleotides not matched to a gene: 6. The CDR3 sequence: CASSPGTSGLELFF. CDR3 DNA: TGTGCCAGCAGCCCCGGGACTAGCGGTTTGGAGCTGTTTTTT.

This chain uses TRBV6-1 with TRBJ1-5, with TRBD1 matching 8 bases. The V gene end was trimmed by 10 bases and the J gene end by 6 bases; junction bases not matched to a gene: 11. The germline CDR1 and CDR2 sequences are MNHNS and SASEGT. This CDR3 comprises 14 residues. DNA of the CDR3: TGTGCCACCCGACTGACAGGGGATATTCAGCCCCAGCATTTT. Protein product: CATRLTGDIQPQHF.

This clone was seen a handful of times. This chain joins TRBV6-8 and TRBJ1-5; a possible D gene is TRBD1 (5 bases). CDR1 is MNHGY and CDR2 is SAAAGT in the germline V gene. Trimming removed 0 bases from V and 9 bases from J, with 21 bases in between. CDR3 length equals 17 residues. CDR3 sequence reads: CASSYSEQRDSWAPQHF. CDR3 DNA sequence: TGTGCCAGCAGTTACTCGGAGCAACGAGACAGCTGGGCGCCCCAGCATTTT.

Regarding this clone: Because the CDR3 is missing its conserved closing phenylalanine or tryptophan, this is likely a read error. The chain links TRBV27 to TRBJ2-2; D might be TRBD2 (6 bases). CDR1 and CDR2 (germline): MNHEY, SMNVEV (reference sequence). The CDR3 spans 16 residues. Trimming removed 5 bases at V and 0 bases at J, with 13 bases between. The CDR3 DNA reads as TGTGCCAGCAGTCAGTTAGCGGAAGCGAACACCGGGGAGCTGTTTGTT. Encoded protein: CASSQLAEANTGELFV.